The clone carrying this T cell receptor beta chain was recorded at least ten times. Antigen specificity is unknown. Genomic DNA was employed as the template in profiling TCR beta VDJ and CDR3. TCRdb called the reads again in MiXCR, with one record for every CDR3 protein. In the table there are roughly 180,000 distinct CDR3 sequences, over 60% of which are singletons. This entry is derived from a study of CD8+CD57+ T cells in acquired aplastic anemia. Study details: DNA per sorted CD4+ or CD8+ sample ranged roughly 0.17 to 27.4 ug, averaging 3.2 ug.

Overall study findings and caveats: Patients and controls were found to share more than 25 CD8+ CDR3 sequences.

The V gene's germline CDR1 is LGHNA and CDR2 YNFKEQ. V lost 0 bases to trimming and J lost 4 bases, with 14 bases between them. CDR3 length: 16 residues. This TCR derives from a human donor with severe aplastic anemia or a healthy control (not recorded which). Sequencing was carried out using sorted CD4+, CD8+, or CD8+CD57+ T cells (not recorded which) from PBMCs. The chain combines TRBV4-2 with TRBJ2-3; TRBD2 is a possible D gene (6 bases). The CDR3 coding sequence is TGTGCCAGCAGCCAAGAACTCGGCGGGGCTTCAGATACGCAGTATTTT. The encoded protein is CASSQELGGASDTQYF.